The clone carrying this T cell receptor (beta chain) was recorded at least ten times. Antigen specificity is unknown. The sample originates from a study of neurological immune-mediated disorders. General study points: None of the CDR3 amino acid sequences found in expanded clones was shared across subjects. This suggests that the TCR-beta repertoires were private in all groups. Falling below healthy controls, multiple sclerosis showed the least TCR clonal expansion, while HTLV-1-associated myelopathy showed the most.

The unsorted libraries were prepared from 2 million PBMCs (stored at -80 C). The CDR3 contains 16 residues. The V and J ends lost 2 bases and 8 bases respectively, with 19 bases between them. The germline gives CDR1 DFQATT, CDR2 SNEGSKA (reference sequence). 5'RACE employing 10-nucleotide random UMIs yielded the cDNA. TCRdb re-called the 5' RACE reads through MiXCR, storing one row per CDR3 protein. The data hold 30,000 to 40,000 distinct CDR3 sequences, with 3.5% to 4% observed a single time. Sequenced input: PBMCs. The chain couples TRBV20-1 to TRBJ1-6; D is ambiguous. This TCR derives from a man aged 25 to 40 with multiple sclerosis. CDR3 amino acids: CSARNPTVTFDSPLHF. The DNA of the CDR3 is TGCAGTGCTAGAAATCCCACGGTGACTTTTGATTCACCCCTCCACTTT.